The 11 T cell receptor beta chains below were found in one sample sequenced in a study of metastatic and nonmetastatic thyroid tumors. MiXCR was used by TCRdb to re-call the PCR reads. The data hold 11,000 to 15,000 clones, with around 3.6% observed a single time. All patients were untreated before thyroid surgery. Sequencing was done on a sample of tumor tissue. These receptor sequences come from a female donor with papillary thyroid cancer or a benign thyroid nodule (not recorded which). Some clones in this sample may be carry-over from other donors' samples.

The chain employs TRBV20-1 and TRBJ1-5; 7 positions agree with TRBD1. The CDR3 covers 14 residues. The ends lost 6 bases at V and 2 bases at J; junction bases unmatched: 7. Germline V CDR1 and CDR2: DFQATT, SNEGSKA (reference sequence). CDR3 in DNA: TGCAGTGCCCGACAGGGAGCGGGCAATCAGCCCCAGCATTTT. Translating gives CSARQGAGNQPQHF.

This clone has a handful of counts. The rearrangement uses TRBV7-2 and TRBJ2-5; 8 nucleotides agree with TRBD2. This CDR3 has 13 residues. The J segment lost 5 bases and the V segment lost 3 bases, leaving 2 bases of the junction unmatched. CDR1 and CDR2 (germline): SGHTA, FQGNSA. The CDR3 is CASSLTSDETQYF. CDR3 nucleotides: TGTGCCAGCAGCTTGACTAGCGACGAGACCCAGTACTTC.

This chain uses TRBV20-1 with TRBJ2-3; D possibly corresponds to TRBD2 (5 bases). Per germline, CDR1 DFQATT and CDR2 SNEGSKA (reference sequence). V was trimmed by 3 bases and J by 4 bases, leaving 14 bases between them. The CDR3 has 14 amino acids. The CDR3 DNA is TGCAGTGCTAGTCGAGGGTCCAATCCAGATACGCAGTATTTT. It specifies CSASRGSNPDTQYF.

This clone is medium-sized. V and J are TRBV12-3 or TRBV12-4 and TRBJ1-6, with D perhaps matching TRBD1 (6 bases). V lost 7 bases and J 7 bases, leaving 14 bases between the germline ends. The CDR3 runs 14 residues. This chain's CDR3 is CASTLGAGNSPLHF. Written as DNA, the CDR3 is TGTGCCAGCACCCTGGGGGCCGGGAATTCACCCCTCCACTTT.

The chain is built from TRBV6-1 and TRBJ1-1; no clear D gene. The germline V gene has CDR1 MNHNS and CDR2 SASEGT. The V end was cut by 4 bases, the J end by 7 bases, with 16 bases between. The CDR3 runs to 14 residues. The CDR3 loop reads CASSGEGNSVEAFF. CDR3 in DNA: TGTGCCAGCAGTGGGGAGGGTAATAGCGTTGAAGCTTTCTTT.

This clone was picked up a small number of times. This rearrangement joins TRBV6-1 to TRBJ1-2; possibly TRBD1 for D (6 bases). The V gene lost 7 bases and the J gene lost 7 bases, with 16 bases spanning the gap. Germline-derived CDR1 and CDR2 are MNHNS and SASEGT. The CDR3 length is 13 residues. The CDR3 DNA follows: TGTGCCAGCAACCCCGACAGGAGCACTGGCTACACCTTC. It is translated as CASNPDRSTGYTF.

In its sample, this clone was seen a few times. The CDR3 reads CTAMGISYNEQFF. The CDR3 DNA is TGCACCGCGATGGGTATCTCCTACAATGAGCAGTTCTTC. This sequence joins TRBV29-1 and TRBJ2-1; D not resolved. CDR3 length: 13 amino acids. The germline gives CDR1 SQVTM, CDR2 ANQGSEA.

DNA for the CDR3: TGTGCCACCGAGAGACAGGGCGGAGGGCCCCAGCATTTT. Translation gives CATERQGGGPQHF. The chain carries TRBV6-2 or TRBV6-3 and TRBJ1-5; 7 bases align to TRBD1. The CDR3 covers 13 residues. Trimming took 10 bases from V and 9 from J; bases not matched to a gene: 12. Looked up from germline, CDR1 is MNHEY and CDR2 is SVGEGT.

The rearrangement uses TRBV28 and TRBJ1-6; TRBD1 might be the D (5 bases). There are 17 residues in the CDR3. Between the trimmed V and J ends, which lost 1 base and 2 bases, there was a span of 12 bases. Germline V gene lookup returns CDR1 MDHEN and CDR2 SYDVKM. The CDR3 DNA sequence: TGTGCCAGCAGTTTATTGCCCAGGGCCGCCTATAATTCACCCCTCCACTTT. Translation gives CASSLLPRAAYNSPLHF.

The gene calls are TRBV6-1 and TRBJ1-2; TRBD1 is a possible D gene (5 bases). The CDR3 sequence is 13 residues long. The germline V and J ends were trimmed by 6 bases and 4 bases, with 12 bases remaining between them. Germline V gene lookup returns CDR1 MNHNS and CDR2 SASEGT. The CDR3 DNA follows: TGTGCCAGCAGCCGAGGACAAGTCTATGGCTACACCTTC. This codes for CASSRGQVYGYTF.

The chain couples TRBV6-6 to TRBJ2-2, with 8 bases lining up with TRBD1. Germline CDR1 is MNHNY and CDR2 is SVGAGI (reference sequence). V trimming: 2 bases; J trimming: 3 bases; junction bases outside the gene matches: 2. The CDR3 is 15 amino acids. CDR3 amino acids: CASSYGTGDTGELFF. As DNA, the CDR3 is TGTGCCAGCAGTTACGGGACAGGTGACACCGGGGAGCTGTTTTTT.